Below are 3 T cell receptor beta chains sequenced from a single sample in a study of cytomegalovirus exposure and HLA in healthy donors. Vbeta (60) and Jbeta (13) primers were used in the PCR. Assay used: immunoSEQ multiplex PCR; TCRdb lists only in-frame clones, some missing. The table has about 210,000 clones, over 75% seen once. Source material: PBMCs. The receptors come from a male donor in good health and CMV-seronegative.

This clone was counted between two and nine times. The CDR3 bases are TGTGCCAGCAGCCCGGGCGTAGGACAGGGTGCCTACGAGCAGTACTTC. Its translation: CASSPGVGQGAYEQYF. The chain joins TRBV5-8 to TRBJ2-7; TRBD1 agrees at 8 bases. CDR1 and CDR2 (germline): SGHTS, YDEGEE. V lost 4 bases, J lost 2 bases, and 11 bases stayed unmatched. This CDR3 spans 16 amino acids. Full variable domain (outside the CDR3, taken from reference TRBV5-8 and TRBJ2-7): EAGVTQSPTHLIKTRGQQATLRCSPISGHTSVYWYQQALGLGLQFLLWYDEGEERNRGNFPPRFSGRQFPNYSSELNVNALELEDSALYLCASSPGVGQGAYEQYFGPGTRLTVT.

The chain employs TRBV9 and TRBJ2-3, with 7 bases aligning to TRBD2. Germline V gene sequence: CDR1 SGDLS, CDR2 YYNGEE. This CDR3 is built from 17 residues. V trimming: 0 bases; J trimming: 3 bases; junction bases outside the gene matches: 10. The CDR3: CASSVEGGGRGTDTQYF. The DNA for the CDR3 is TGTGCCAGCAGCGTAGAGGGTGGTGGGAGGGGTACAGATACGCAGTATTTT.

The V gene is TRBV7-2, the J gene TRBJ2-5; the D is unclear. Trimming shortened V by 2 bases and J by 2 bases, and 6 bases separated the two germline ends. The CDR3 is made up of 13 amino acids. Looked up from germline, CDR1 is SGHTA and CDR2 is FQGNSA. The CDR3, as DNA: TGTGCCAGCAGCTTATTTAATCAAGAGACCCAGTACTTC. It yields the protein CASSLFNQETQYF. Based on the CDR3 plus reference TRBV7-2 and TRBJ2-5, the full variable domain is GAGVSQSPSNKVTEKGKDVELRCDPISGHTALYWYRQSLGQGLEFLIYFQGNSAPDKSGLPSDRFSAERTGGSVSTLTIQRTQQEDSAVYLCASSLFNQETQYFGPGTRLLVL.